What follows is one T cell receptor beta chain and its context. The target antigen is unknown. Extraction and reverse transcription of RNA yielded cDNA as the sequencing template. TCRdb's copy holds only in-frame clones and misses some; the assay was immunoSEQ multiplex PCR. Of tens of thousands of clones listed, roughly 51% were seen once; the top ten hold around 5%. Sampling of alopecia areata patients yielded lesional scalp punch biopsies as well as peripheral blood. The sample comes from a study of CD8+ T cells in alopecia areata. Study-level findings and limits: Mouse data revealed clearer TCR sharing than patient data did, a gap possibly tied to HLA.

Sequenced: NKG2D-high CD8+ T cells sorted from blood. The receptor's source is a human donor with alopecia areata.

The CDR3 sequence: CASSSTIEQYF. CDR3 bases: TGCGCCAGCAGCTCGACAATCGAGCAGTACTTC. This chain uses TRBV5-1 with TRBJ2-7, with D unclear. Germline V gene lookup returns CDR1 SGHRS and CDR2 YFSETQ. Trimming took off 3 bases at V and 6 bases at J, with 7 bases between the two ends. This CDR3 contains 11 residues.